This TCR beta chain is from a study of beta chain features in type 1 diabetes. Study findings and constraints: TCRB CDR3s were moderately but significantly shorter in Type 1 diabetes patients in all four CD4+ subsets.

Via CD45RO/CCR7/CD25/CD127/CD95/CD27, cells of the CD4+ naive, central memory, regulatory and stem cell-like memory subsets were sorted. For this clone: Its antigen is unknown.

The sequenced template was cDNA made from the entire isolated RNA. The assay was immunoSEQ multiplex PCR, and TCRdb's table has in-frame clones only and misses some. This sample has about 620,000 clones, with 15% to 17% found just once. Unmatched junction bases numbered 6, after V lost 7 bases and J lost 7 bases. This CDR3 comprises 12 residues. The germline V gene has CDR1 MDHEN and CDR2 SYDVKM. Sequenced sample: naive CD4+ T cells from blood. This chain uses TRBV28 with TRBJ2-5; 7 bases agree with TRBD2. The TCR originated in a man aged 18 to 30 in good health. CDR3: CASTSGEVTQYF. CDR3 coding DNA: TGTGCCAGCACAAGCGGGGAGGTGACCCAGTACTTC.